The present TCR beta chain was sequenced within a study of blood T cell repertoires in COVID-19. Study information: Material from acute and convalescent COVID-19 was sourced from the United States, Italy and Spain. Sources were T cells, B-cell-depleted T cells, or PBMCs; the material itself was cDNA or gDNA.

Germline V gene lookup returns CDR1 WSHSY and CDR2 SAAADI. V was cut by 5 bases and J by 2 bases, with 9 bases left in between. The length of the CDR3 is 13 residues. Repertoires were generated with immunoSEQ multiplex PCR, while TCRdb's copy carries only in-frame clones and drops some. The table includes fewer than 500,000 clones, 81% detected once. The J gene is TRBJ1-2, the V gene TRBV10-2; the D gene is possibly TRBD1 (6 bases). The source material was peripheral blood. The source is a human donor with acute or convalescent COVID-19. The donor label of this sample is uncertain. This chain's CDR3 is CASSQQGNYGYTF. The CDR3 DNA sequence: TGCGCCAGCAGTCAACAGGGAAACTATGGCTACACCTTC.